The rows below give T cell receptor beta chains drawn from one sample of a study of blood T cell repertoires in COVID-19. Profiling relied on immunoSEQ multiplex PCR, and the TCRdb table lists in-frame clones only, not all of them. The sample gives about 310,000 clones, about 87% of which show up once; around 8.9% is in the top ten. Sequenced sample: PBMCs or T cells enriched from blood (not recorded which). All receptors derive from a woman between 18 and 30 years old who had recovered from COVID-19. The CDR3 runs from the conserved cysteine through the conserved F or W. A D gene is named only where the DNA matches it firmly. Rows give clone size only sometimes, using once, few, many, or a class for an expanded clone.

>TRBV2|NA|TRBJ2-5|TRBD1
CASSGNRGQETQYF
TGTGCCAGCAGTGGTAACAGGGGTCAAGAGACCCAGTACTTC
>TRBV7-9|NA|TRBJ2-1|NA
CASSLTRGEQFF
TGTGCCAGCAGCTTGACCAGGGGTGAGCAGTTCTTC
>TRBV4-3|NA|TRBJ2-1|TRBD2
CASSPRSSGGIYNEQFF
TGCGCCAGCAGCCCGAGGAGTAGCGGGGGAATCTACAATGAGCAGTTCTTC
>TRBV5-4|NA|TRBJ2-1|NA
CASSFGQNNEQFF
TGTGCCAGCAGCTTCGGACAGAACAATGAGCAGTTCTTC
>TRBV29-1|NA|TRBJ1-4|NA
CSVRRSGVGEKLFF
TGCAGCGTTCGGAGGTCCGGCGTAGGTGAAAAACTGTTTTTT
>TRBV7-9|NA|TRBJ2-2|NA
CASSLHSVNTGELFF
TGTGCCAGCAGCTTACACAGTGTGAACACCGGGGAGCTGTTTTTT
>TRBV5-4|NA|TRBJ2-3|TRBD2
CASSFPGLASTDTQYF
TGTGCCAGCAGCTTCCCGGGACTAGCTAGCACAGATACGCAGTATTTT
>TRBV6-2/TRBV6-3|NA|TRBJ2-5|NA
CASSYFGGLQETQYF
TGTGCCAGCAGTTACTTTGGCGGCCTGCAGGAGACCCAGTACTTC
>TRBV4-1|few|TRBJ1-3|TRBD1
CASSQAPTGSSGNTIYF
TGCGCCAGCAGCCAGGCCCCGACAGGGAGTAGTGGAAACACCATATATTTT
>TRBV5-5|NA|TRBJ2-7|NA
CASSFLSLPYEQYF
TGTGCCAGCAGCTTTCTCTCACTCCCCTACGAGCAGTACTTC
>TRBV5-1|NA|TRBJ1-5|TRBD1
CASSTQPGQVNQPQHF
TGCGCCAGCAGCACCCAACCGGGACAGGTTAATCAGCCCCAGCATTTT
>TRBV7-3|NA|TRBJ2-7|TRBD2
CASSLTAGGSEQYF
TGTGCCAGCAGCTTAACAGCGGGAGGTAGCGAGCAGTACTTC
>TRBV6-5|once|TRBJ1-1|TRBD1
CASSLGQGGEVEAFF
TGTGCCAGCAGTCTAGGACAGGGCGGAGAGGTTGAAGCTTTCTTT
>TRBV10-3|NA|TRBJ2-1|NA
CAISDRGDNEQFF
TGTGCCATCAGTGACAGGGGGGACAATGAGCAGTTCTTC
>TRBV27|NA|TRBJ2-7|NA
CASSFGPEQYF
TGTGCCAGCAGTTTCGGTCCCGAGCAGTACTTC
>TRBV3-1/TRBV3-2|NA|TRBJ2-7|NA
CASSPGGEQYF
TGTGCCAGCAGCCCCGGAGGGGAGCAGTACTTC
>TRBV10-3|NA|TRBJ2-7|TRBD1
CAISAGQGSYEQYF
TGTGCCATCAGTGCCGGACAGGGCTCCTACGAGCAGTACTTC
>TRBV7-3|NA|TRBJ2-1|TRBD2
CASRGTSGTNGRYNEQFF
TGTGCCAGCAGAGGGACTAGCGGGACAAATGGTCGGTACAATGAGCAGTTCTTC
>TRBV9|NA|TRBJ2-3|TRBD1
CASSVGGTAVDTQYF
TGTGCCAGCAGCGTAGGAGGGACAGCCGTAGATACGCAGTATTTT
>TRBV4-1|NA|TRBJ1-2|TRBD1
CASSQDQGTGLRTF
TGCGCCAGCAGCCAAGATCAGGGGACAGGGTTGCGGACCTTC
>TRBV14|NA|TRBJ1-1|NA
CASSENQGMLNTEAFF
TGTGCCAGCAGCGAAAATCAGGGGATGTTGAACACTGAAGCTTTCTTT
>TRBV5-4|NA|TRBJ2-1|TRBD2
CASSYGTSGGAFSYNEQFF
TGTGCCAGCAGCTATGGGACTAGCGGGGGGGCGTTCTCCTACAATGAGCAGTTCTTC
>TRBV6-6|NA|TRBJ1-1|NA
CASSYSIGTEAFF
TGTGCCAGCAGTTACTCCATCGGCACTGAAGCTTTCTTT
>TRBV7-9|NA|TRBJ2-5|TRBD2
CASSLGGLEETQYF
TGTGCCAGCAGCTTAGGTGGACTAGAAGAGACCCAGTACTTC
>TRBV7-3|NA|TRBJ1-2|TRBD1
CASSLTPGQIHGYTF
TGTGCCAGCAGCTTAACCCCGGGACAGATCCATGGCTACACCTTC
>TRBV29-1|NA|TRBJ2-6|TRBD1
CSVSTGTGGSSGANVLTF
TGCAGCGTCTCTACCGGGACAGGGGGCAGCTCTGGGGCCAACGTCCTGACTTTC
>TRBV3-1/TRBV3-2|few|TRBJ2-5|TRBD1
CASSPRTGQETQYF
TGTGCCAGCAGCCCTCGGACAGGACAAGAGACCCAGTACTTC
>TRBV4-3|NA|TRBJ1-2|TRBD1
CASSQDLLETGSNYGYTF
TGCGCCAGCAGCCAAGATCTGCTTGAGACAGGGTCAAACTATGGCTACACCTTC
>TRBV19|NA|TRBJ2-7|TRBD1
CASSIGRTGTYEQYF
TGTGCCAGTAGCATAGGTAGGACAGGGACCTACGAGCAGTACTTC
>TRBV5-8|NA|TRBJ1-4|TRBD1
CASSLGQGTNEKLFF
TGTGCCAGCAGCTTAGGACAGGGAACTAATGAAAAACTGTTTTTT
>TRBV7-9|NA|TRBJ2-7|TRBD2
CASKASGTSYEQYF
TGTGCCAGCAAGGCTAGCGGGACCTCCTACGAGCAGTACTTC
>TRBV7-2|NA|TRBJ1-1|NA
CASSLMAVNTEAFF
TGTGCCAGCAGCTTAATGGCGGTGAACACTGAAGCTTTCTTT
>TRBV4-3|NA|TRBJ1-5|TRBD1
CASSPDRGSQPQHF
TGCGCCAGCAGCCCAGACAGGGGTAGTCAGCCCCAGCATTTT
>TRBV19|NA|TRBJ1-6|TRBD1
CASTPGQGYSPLHF
TGTGCCAGTACCCCGGGACAGGGCTATTCACCCCTCCACTTT
>TRBV7-2|NA|TRBJ2-5|NA
CASSSSIADQETQYF
TGTGCCAGCAGCTCTTCCATAGCGGACCAAGAGACCCAGTACTTC